What follows describes a single TCR beta chain. CDR1 and CDR2 from the germline V gene are SGHRS and YFSETQ. Trimming pared 0 bases from V and 0 bases from J, leaving 10 bases between. This CDR3 spans 16 amino acids. The data originate from a study of blood T cell repertoires in COVID-19. Overall study: The United States, Italy and Spain supplied acute and convalescent COVID-19 samples.

Sequencing was performed with immunoSEQ multiplex PCR; in TCRdb, only in-frame clones are kept and a portion is missing. Among some 190,000 clones listed, 84% were seen once. The age range of participants was about 18 to 90 years, with residence in under 25 US areas. The recovered donors of Cohort 3 showed two negative PCRs, clearance, or symptom resolution. This rearrangement joins TRBV5-1 to TRBJ2-1, with a tentative D call TRBD2 (5 bases). The receptor's source is a woman aged 25 to 39 who had recovered from COVID-19. The sample taken for sequencing was PBMCs or T cells enriched from blood (not recorded which). CDR3 sequence (DNA): TGCGCCAGCAGCTTGGGGTCCGGGATCTCCTACAATGAGCAGTTCTTC. This sequence encodes CASSLGSGISYNEQFF.